The entry that follows covers one T cell receptor beta chain sequence. As processed by the authors: Nucleated cell counts were estimated from reference gene primer amplification. The table came from immunoSEQ multiplex PCR; TCRdb's copy has only in-frame clones and leaves some out. The D gene and trimming were derived from the DNA, and the V and J assignments and clone size from that table. This sample has roughly 240,000 clones, with about 90% found just once. V lost 10 bases, J lost 3 bases, and 4 bases stayed unmatched. Germline V gives CDR1 KGHDR, CDR2 SFDVKD. The CDR3 sequence is 15 residues long. The source of the sample is a study of blood T cell repertoires in COVID-19. In the study overall: The study drew acute and convalescent COVID-19 samples from the United States, Italy and Spain. The cDNA or gDNA used as material had been derived from T cells, B-cell-depleted T cells, or PBMCs.

Sequencing was done on a sample of PBMCs or T cells enriched from blood (not recorded which). V gene TRBV24-1 combines with J gene TRBJ2-2; 13 positions agree with TRBD2. The sequence was obtained from a man aged 50 to 60 who had been exposed to COVID-19. The CDR3 coding sequence is TGTGCCACGGCCGGGACTAGCGGGGACACCGGGGAGCTGTTTTTT. It codes for CATAGTSGDTGELFF.